This T cell receptor (beta chain) derives from a study of OX40 agonist ivuxolimab in advanced cancers. Turning to the study itself: Patients undergoing dose escalation presented with hepatocellular carcinoma, melanoma, renal cell or head and neck cancer. Participants averaged approximately 65 years of age (range about 23 to 79) and were 82.7% male. Overall study findings and caveats: More expanded clones were found, on average, in CD8+ than in CD4+ T cells.

In germline, CDR1 is LNHNV, CDR2 YYDKDF (reference sequence). This CDR3 comprises 20 residues. V lost 1 base and J lost 5; bases outside the gene matches: 12. About this clone itself: The antigen is not known.

This table comes from immunoSEQ multiplex PCR, and its TCRdb copy is limited to in-frame clones, with some not included. The profile shows 50,000 to 70,000 clones, roughly 87% of them singletons. The sequenced sample was CD4+ or CD8+ T cells sorted from blood, obtained in a trial of the OX40 agonist ivuxolimab. The TCR sequence derives from an adult with an advanced solid tumor such as melanoma, head and neck, liver or kidney cancer. The V and J genes are TRBV15 and TRBJ2-4, with TRBD2 matching 15 bases. CDR3 DNA sequence: TGTGCCACCAGCAGAGGCCAAATTGGACTAGCGGGAGGGCCGCAAAACATTCAGTACTTC. It yields the protein CATSRGQIGLAGGPQNIQYF.